This entry lists 23 T cell receptor beta chains sequenced from one sample in a study of PD-1 blockade in mismatch repair-deficient tumors. Profiling relied on immunoSEQ multiplex PCR, and the TCRdb table lists in-frame clones only, not all of them. The data contain about 3,500 clones, more than 60% of them singletons. Time point in this sample: archival surgical resection tumor tissue. The material was primary tumor tissue, obtained from a patient treated with pembrolizumab. The receptors derive from an adult with mismatch repair-deficient cancer.

The CDR3, as DNA: TGTGCCGGAAGGGGGGGCGGAGAGACCCAGTACTTC. Translation gives CAGRGGGETQYF. This chain links TRBV2 with TRBJ2-5, with D perhaps TRBD2 (7 bases). Germline V gene lookup returns CDR1 SNHLY and CDR2 FYNNEI. V was trimmed by 11 bases and J by 4 bases, leaving 14 bases between them. The CDR3 contains 12 residues. Drawing the rest from reference TRBV2 and TRBJ2-5, the complete variable domain is EPEVTQTPSHQVTQMGQEVILRCVPISNHLYFYWYRQILGQKVEFLVSFYNNEISEKSEIFDDQFSVERPDGSNFTLKIRSTKLEDSAMYFCAGRGGGETQYFGPGTRLLVL.

V usage is TRBV14 and J usage is TRBJ2-7, with 11 bases identical to TRBD1. CDR3 length: 17 amino acids. Germline values: CDR1 SGHDN, CDR2 FVKESK. The ends lost 5 bases at V and 0 bases at J; junction bases unmatched: 9. The CDR3: CASSWGQGGFSSYEQYF. In DNA, the CDR3 is TGTGCCAGCAGCTGGGGACAGGGGGGTTTCTCCTCCTACGAGCAGTACTTC.

The CDR3 sequence: CASSFLDRGLNEQFF. CDR3 nucleotide sequence: TGTGCCAGCAGCTTTCTGGACAGGGGGCTTAATGAGCAGTTCTTC. The chain employs TRBV7-2 and TRBJ2-1; 11 bases fit TRBD1. V was clipped by 3 bases and J by 7 bases; unmatched bases: 5. The CDR3 consists of 15 residues. In germline, CDR1 is SGHTA, CDR2 FQGNSA.

This clone was observed a handful of times. This CDR3 is CASSGQRGSTDTQYF. Written as DNA, the CDR3 is TGTGCCAGCAGTGGTCAGCGGGGGAGCACAGATACGCAGTATTTT. V is TRBV6-1 and J is TRBJ2-3; TRBD2 agrees at 8 bases. Losses at the gene ends were 4 bases for V and 0 bases for J; bases not matched to a gene: 3. The CDR3 has 15 residues. The V gene's germline CDR1 is MNHNS and CDR2 SASEGT.

This clone appeared a few times. The V and J genes are TRBV18 and TRBJ1-1; D is possibly TRBD1 (6 bases). The CDR3 is made up of 19 amino acids. Trimming shortened V by 2 bases and J by 0 bases, and 22 bases separated the two germline ends. Per the germline V gene, CDR1 is KGHSH and CDR2 is LQKENI. The DNA for the CDR3 is TGTGCCAGCTCACCAATGCAAACAGGGCGATCACTTATGAACACTGAAGCTTTCTTT. It codes for CASSPMQTGRSLMNTEAFF.

The chain has TRBV2 and TRBJ2-1, with TRBD1 matching over 7 bases. Trimming at V came to 3 bases and at J to 6 bases, leaving 8 bases not matched to a gene. Germline V gives CDR1 SNHLY, CDR2 FYNNEI. The CDR3 contains 15 residues. The CDR3 DNA reads as TGTGCCAGCAGTGACCCTGACAGGGCCGGCAATGAGCAGTTCTTC. As protein: CASSDPDRAGNEQFF. Based on the CDR3 plus reference TRBV2 and TRBJ2-1, the full variable domain is EPEVTQTPSHQVTQMGQEVILRCVPISNHLYFYWYRQILGQKVEFLVSFYNNEISEKSEIFDDQFSVERPDGSNFTLKIRSTKLEDSAMYFCASSDPDRAGNEQFFGPGTRLTVL.

The chain couples TRBV9 to TRBJ2-4; 10 nucleotides match TRBD1. V trimming: 0 bases; J trimming: 9 bases; junction bases outside the gene matches: 0. Germline V gene data show CDR1 as SGDLS and CDR2 as YYNGEE. The CDR3 spans 13 residues. CDR3 residues: CASSVGTGGIQYF. The CDR3 DNA follows: TGTGCCAGCAGCGTAGGGACAGGGGGCATTCAGTACTTC.

This clone was found once. The chain carries TRBV6-6 and TRBJ1-1, with 8 bases that match TRBD1. Germline trimming cut 4 bases from V and 6 bases from J; bases unmatched to any gene: 13. The length of the CDR3 is 16 residues. The germline CDR1 and CDR2 sequences are MNHNY and SVGAGI (reference sequence). The CDR3 protein is CASSLGGTGRHAEAFF. CDR3 coding DNA: TGTGCCAGCAGTTTGGGAGGGACAGGAAGACACGCTGAAGCTTTCTTT.

The chain joins TRBV30 to TRBJ1-6, with TRBD1 identical over 9 bases. This CDR3 contains 15 residues. Germline values: CDR1 GTSNPN, CDR2 SVGIG (reference sequence). V trimming: 0 bases; J trimming: 10 bases; junction bases outside the gene matches: 7. The CDR3 protein is CAWSVSGTGKSPLHF. The CDR3 DNA reads as TGTGCCTGGAGTGTATCTGGGACAGGGAAATCACCCCTCCACTTT. The full variable domain, in which reference TRBV30 and TRBJ1-6 provide the parts outside the CDR3, is SQTIHQWPATLVQPVGSPLSLECTVEGTSNPNLYWYRQAAGRGLQLLFYSVGIGQISSEVPQNLSASRPQDRQFILSSKKLLLSDSGFYLCAWSVSGTGKSPLHFGNGTRLTVT.

With respect to this clone: Sequence at one end of the junction differs from germline and may be a read error. The chain joins TRBV7-9 to TRBJ2-7; 10 bases fit TRBD2. Germline values: CDR1 SEHNR, CDR2 FQNEAQ (reference sequence). There are 14 residues in the CDR3. The CDR3, as DNA: TGTGCCAGCAGCCTAGCGGGAGAGGTATACGAGCAGTACTTC. Residues: CASSLAGEVYEQYF.

The chain couples TRBV14 to TRBJ1-2, with D perhaps matching TRBD1 (6 bases). CDR1 SGHDN and CDR2 FVKESK come from the germline V gene. CDR3 length: 16 amino acids. Trimming cost V 3 bases and J 5 bases, with 19 bases left between them. The CDR3 DNA reads TGTGCCAGCAGCCAGAAGTTCCAGGGGTTGAGATATGGCTACACCTTC. Translation gives CASSQKFQGLRYGYTF.

This clone was detected once. The chain has TRBV27 and TRBJ1-5; a weak D match, TRBD1 (5 bases). The germline V gene encodes CDR1 MNHEY and CDR2 SMNVEV (reference sequence). The CDR3 is made up of 15 amino acids. The germline V and J ends were trimmed by 3 bases and 3 bases, with 12 bases remaining between them. The CDR3 is CASSFERGPNQPQHF. The CDR3 DNA reads as TGTGCCAGCAGTTTCGAGCGGGGCCCCAATCAGCCCCAGCATTTT.

This clone appeared a few times. J is TRBJ2-7 and V is TRBV4-2; D perhaps matches TRBD1 (6 bases). CDR1 and CDR2 from the germline V gene are LGHNA and YNFKEQ. The CDR3 is 14 amino acids. The germline V and J ends were trimmed by 0 bases and 4 bases, with 10 bases remaining between them. CDR3 nucleotide sequence: TGTGCCAGCAGCCAAGATCGCAGGGGATACGAGCAGTACTTC. It translates to CASSQDRRGYEQYF.

CDR3 nucleotides: TGTGCCAGCAGTTGGCAGAGGGATGAAGCTTTCTTT. It is translated as CASSWQRDEAFF. This rearrangement joins TRBV6-6 to TRBJ1-1; D uncertain. Trimming shortened V by 4 bases and J by 7 bases, and 10 bases separated the two germline ends. The germline CDR1 and CDR2 sequences are MNHNY and SVGAGI (reference sequence). The CDR3 length is 12 residues.

The chain links TRBV11-2 to TRBJ2-7, with TRBD1 identical over 7 bases. Looked up from germline, CDR1 is SGHAT and CDR2 is FQNNGV. Trimming took 3 bases from V and 4 from J; bases not matched to a gene: 0. CDR3 length: 12 amino acids. CDR3 sequence reads: CASSLDRYEQYF. The CDR3 nucleotides read TGTGCCAGCAGCTTGGACAGGTACGAGCAGTACTTC.

The V call is TRBV5-4, the J call TRBJ1-4; D gene uncertain. Per the germline V gene, CDR1 is SGHNT and CDR2 is YYREEE (reference sequence). The V and J ends lost 4 bases and 5 bases respectively, with 12 bases between them. This CDR3 has 14 residues. This CDR3 reads CASSQRTGNEKLFF. CDR3 bases: TGTGCCAGCAGCCAAAGGACTGGGAATGAAAAACTGTTTTTT.

The CDR3 DNA is TGTGCCAGTAGTATAGGACAGAACACTGAAGCTTTCTTT. It yields the protein CASSIGQNTEAFF. The rearrangement joins TRBV19 to TRBJ1-1, with D uncertain. V was shortened by 1 base and J by 1 base, with 4 bases between the two germline ends. Germline lookup yields CDR1 LNHDA and CDR2 SQIVND (reference sequence). This CDR3 comprises 13 residues.

V gene TRBV6-1 combines with J gene TRBJ1-5, with D possibly being TRBD1 (5 bases). The V gene lost 7 bases and the J gene lost 4 bases, with 11 bases spanning the gap. Germline V gene lookup returns CDR1 MNHNS and CDR2 SASEGT. This CDR3 comprises 13 residues. CDR3 sequence reads: CASMGGTNQPQHF. For the CDR3, the DNA is TGTGCCAGCATGGGGGGGACTAATCAGCCCCAGCATTTT.

The V gene is TRBV7-2, the J gene TRBJ2-3, with D tentatively TRBD2 (5 bases). Per the germline V gene, CDR1 is SGHTA and CDR2 is FQGNSA. This CDR3 region has 14 residues. Trimming removed 1 base at V and 2 bases at J, with 7 bases between. The CDR3 coding sequence is TGTGCCAGCAGCTTAGACGGGAACACAGATACGCAGTATTTT. It yields the protein CASSLDGNTDTQYF.

The rearrangement uses TRBV9 and TRBJ2-3, with TRBD2 identical over 13 bases. V shed 4 bases and J 1 base; nucleotides not matched to a gene: 3. The CDR3 covers 16 residues. CDR1 and CDR2 (germline): SGDLS, YYNGEE. The CDR3 loop is CASSPGLAGGTDTQYF. The CDR3 bases are TGTGCCAGCAGCCCCGGACTAGCGGGAGGCACAGATACGCAGTATTTT.

Written as DNA, the CDR3 is TGCGCCAGCAGCTTGATCGTGGGAGTTGCCAACAATGAGCAGTTCTTC. Translating gives CASSLIVGVANNEQFF. V and J are TRBV5-1 and TRBJ2-1, with D tentatively TRBD2 (5 bases). V lost 1 base and J lost 5, with 16 bases in between. The CDR3 runs to 16 residues. The germline gives CDR1 SGHRS, CDR2 YFSETQ.

CDR3 coding DNA: TGTGCCTGGGGGACAGGGTCTGAAAAACTGTTTTTT. Its protein is CAWGTGSEKLFF. The chain combines TRBV30 with TRBJ1-4; TRBD1 agrees at 9 bases. The J segment lost 7 bases and the V segment lost 5 bases, leaving 2 bases of the junction unmatched. The CDR3 has 12 amino acids. Germline V gene sequence: CDR1 GTSNPN, CDR2 SVGIG (reference sequence). Using reference TRBV30 and TRBJ1-4 for the parts outside the CDR3, the full variable domain is SQTIHQWPATLVQPVGSPLSLECTVEGTSNPNLYWYRQAAGRGLQLLFYSVGIGQISSEVPQNLSASRPQDRQFILSSKKLLLSDSGFYLCAWGTGSEKLFFGSGTQLSVL.

V usage is TRBV5-1 and J usage is TRBJ2-1; D might be TRBD2 (5 bases). The CDR3 has 14 residues. The germline gives CDR1 SGHRS, CDR2 YFSETQ. Between the trimmed V and J ends, which lost 0 bases and 5 bases, there was a span of 9 bases. The CDR3 nucleotides are TGCGCCAGCAGCTTGGTGGCGGGCAACAATGAGCAGTTCTTC. This codes for CASSLVAGNNEQFF.